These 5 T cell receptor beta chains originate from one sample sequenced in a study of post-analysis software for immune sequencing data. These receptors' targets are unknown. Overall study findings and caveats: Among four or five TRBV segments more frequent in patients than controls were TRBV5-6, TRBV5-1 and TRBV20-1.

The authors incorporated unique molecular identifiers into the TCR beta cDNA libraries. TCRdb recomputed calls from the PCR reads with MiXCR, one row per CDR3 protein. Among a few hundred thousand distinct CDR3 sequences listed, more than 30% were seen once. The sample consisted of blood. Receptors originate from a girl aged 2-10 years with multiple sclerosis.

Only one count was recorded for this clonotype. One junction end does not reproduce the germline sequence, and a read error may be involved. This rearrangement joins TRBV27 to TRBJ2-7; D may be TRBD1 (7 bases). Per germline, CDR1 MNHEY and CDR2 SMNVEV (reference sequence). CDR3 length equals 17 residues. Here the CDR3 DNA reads TGTACCAGCAGTCCGCAAGACAGGGAGGTGGGCTCCTACGAGCAGTACTTC. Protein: CTSSPQDREVGSYEQYF.

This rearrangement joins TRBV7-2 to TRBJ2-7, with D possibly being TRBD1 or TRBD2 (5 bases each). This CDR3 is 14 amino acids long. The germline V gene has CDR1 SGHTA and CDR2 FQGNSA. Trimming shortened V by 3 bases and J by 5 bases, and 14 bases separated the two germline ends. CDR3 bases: TGTGCCAGCAGCTTCGTTCAGGGACGAGACGAGCAGTACTTC. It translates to CASSFVQGRDEQYF.

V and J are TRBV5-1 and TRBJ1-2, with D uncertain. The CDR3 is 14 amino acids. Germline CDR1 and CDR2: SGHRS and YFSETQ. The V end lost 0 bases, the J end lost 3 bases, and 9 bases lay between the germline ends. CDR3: CASSLASADYGYTF. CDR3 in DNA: TGCGCCAGCAGCTTGGCCTCGGCGGACTATGGCTACACCTTC.

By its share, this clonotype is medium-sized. CDR3 sequence reads: CASSLRPGTDYEQYF. The CDR3, as DNA: TGCGCCAGCAGCTTGCGGCCGGGGACGGACTACGAGCAGTACTTC. The chain couples TRBV5-1 to TRBJ2-7; D tentatively fits TRBD1 or TRBD2 (5 bases each). The length of the CDR3 is 15 residues. Germline V CDR1 and CDR2: SGHRS, YFSETQ. V was trimmed by 1 base and J by 3 bases, leaving 14 bases between them.

CDR3 loop: CAISDSGFNQPQHF. The CDR3 DNA sequence: TGTGCCATCAGTGATTCAGGGTTCAATCAGCCCCAGCATTTT. This chain joins TRBV10-3 and TRBJ1-5; D might be TRBD1 (5 bases). The V gene lost 3 bases and the J gene lost 3 bases, with 9 bases spanning the gap. The CDR3 spans 14 residues. Germline CDR1 is ENHRY and CDR2 is SYGVKD.